This T cell receptor beta chain derives from a study of blood T cells in healthy people across ages. Regarding the study as a whole: Per million T cells, TCR beta diversity dropped roughly linearly as age increased.

Comment on this clonotype: What it recognizes is unknown.

Combining a sample-barcoded 5' primer with a J-beta primer mix, a second PCR ran for about 7 to 11 cycles. One entry per CDR3 protein results from TCRdb running MiXCR on the 5' RACE reads. The sample consists of about 680,000 distinct CDR3 sequences, roughly 49% of them appearing once. Germline assignment: CDR1 SGHAT and CDR2 FQNNGV. Trimming left V 3 bases short and J 4 bases short, with 5 bases between. The CDR3 is made up of 12 amino acids. The chain employs TRBV11-2 and TRBJ2-3; D is unclear. Specimen: blood. This TCR was recovered from a woman aged 60-70 years in good health. Here the CDR3 reads CASSLIPDTQYF. CDR3 nucleotides: TGTGCCAGCAGCTTGATCCCAGATACGCAGTATTTT.